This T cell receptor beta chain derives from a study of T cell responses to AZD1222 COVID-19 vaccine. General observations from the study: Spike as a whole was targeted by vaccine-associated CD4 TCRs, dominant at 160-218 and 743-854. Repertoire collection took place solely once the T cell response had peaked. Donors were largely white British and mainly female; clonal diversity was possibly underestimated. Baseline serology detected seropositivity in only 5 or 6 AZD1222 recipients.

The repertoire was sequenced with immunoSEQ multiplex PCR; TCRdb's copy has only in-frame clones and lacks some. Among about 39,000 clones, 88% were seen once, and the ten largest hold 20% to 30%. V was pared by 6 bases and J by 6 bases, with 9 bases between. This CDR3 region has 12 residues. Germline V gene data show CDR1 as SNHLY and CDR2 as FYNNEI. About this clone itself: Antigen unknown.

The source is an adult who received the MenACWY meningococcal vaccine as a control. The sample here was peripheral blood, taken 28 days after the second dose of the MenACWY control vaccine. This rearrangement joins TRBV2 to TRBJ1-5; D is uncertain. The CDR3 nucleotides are TGTGCCAGCAGCCCTGGCGGTCAGCCCCAGCATTTT. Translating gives CASSPGGQPQHF.